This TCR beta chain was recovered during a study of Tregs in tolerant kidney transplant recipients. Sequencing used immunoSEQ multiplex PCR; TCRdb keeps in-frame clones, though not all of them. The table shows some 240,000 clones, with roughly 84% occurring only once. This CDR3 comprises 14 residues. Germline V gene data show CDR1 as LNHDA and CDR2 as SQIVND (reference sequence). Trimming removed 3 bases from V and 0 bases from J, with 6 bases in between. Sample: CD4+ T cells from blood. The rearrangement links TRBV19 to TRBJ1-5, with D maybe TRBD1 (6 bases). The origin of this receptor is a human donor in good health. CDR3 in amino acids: CASSMDSSNQPQHF. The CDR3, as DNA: TGTGCCAGTAGTATGGACAGTAGCAATCAGCCCCAGCATTTT.